One and the same sample provided the 31 T cell receptor beta chains below, sequenced in a study of radiation and T cells in renal cell carcinoma (dated by TCRdb to 2018 to 2020). Library generation was performed with the immunoSEQ multiplex PCR assay. TCRdb obtained this table from immuneACCESS and retained in-frame rearrangements with V and J assigned. These tables miss some clones; where compared with another copy, unresolved V genes account for less than half of the shortfall, and the remainder is unexplained. Counted in this sample were approximately 10,000 clones; roughly 65% of them appeared once. The ten largest clones add up to 15% to 20% of the sample. The time point label on this specimen signifies: tumor resected at nephrectomy. Sample treatment or condition, as interpreted from the label and publication: 15 Gy SBRT to primary tumor, nephrectomy 4 weeks later. The sequences come from tumor tissue, collected from a patient whose treatment included radiotherapy and nephrectomy. These receptors were collected from a woman between 50 and 59 years old with renal cell carcinoma.

The J gene is TRBJ2-7, the V gene TRBV11-1; 8 bases align to TRBD2. Looked up from germline, CDR1 is SGHAT and CDR2 is FQDESV (reference sequence). The CDR3 consists of 16 residues. V shed 1 base, J shed 0 bases, and the junction held 5 bases outside the gene matches. CDR3 sequence reads: CASSLDGRALSYEQYF. The CDR3 DNA reads as TGTGCCAGCAGCTTAGACGGGAGGGCCCTCTCCTACGAGCAGTACTTC.

The CDR3 DNA follows: TGTGCCAGCAGTGAAGGGGCGGGAGGGGGCCATGGGGCCAACGTCCTGACTTTC. It specifies CASSEGAGGGHGANVLTF. This chain uses TRBV6-4 with TRBJ2-6; 9 bases fit TRBD2. This CDR3 region has 18 residues. The junction had 9 bases not matched to a gene; V was cut back by 3 bases and J by 3 bases. The germline CDR1 and CDR2 sequences are MRHNA and SNTAGT.

The chain uses TRBV29-1 and TRBJ2-3, with D perhaps matching TRBD1 or TRBD2 (5 bases each). CDR1 and CDR2 (germline): SQVTM, ANQGSEA. The CDR3 covers 12 residues. Trimming stripped 6 bases from V and 1 base from J, with 8 bases between. CDR3 nucleotides: TGCAGCGTCCGGGACGGCACAGATACGCAGTATTTT. Protein: CSVRDGTDTQYF.

The gene calls are TRBV10-1 and TRBJ2-7; D unclear. V lost 8 bases, J lost 5 bases, and 16 bases lay in between. The CDR3 has 13 amino acids. Germline loops: CDR1 WNHNN, CDR2 SYGVQD (reference sequence). The CDR3 is CASPPKLGHEQYF. CDR3 nucleotides: TGCGCCAGCCCTCCCAAGCTGGGCCACGAGCAGTACTTC.

The chain has TRBV7-2 and TRBJ2-7, with 7 bases fitting TRBD1. V gave up 6 bases and J gave up 0 bases; unmatched junction bases: 11. This CDR3 has 16 residues. Germline V lookup: CDR1 SGHTA, CDR2 FQGNSA. The CDR3 loop reads CASRIDSAGGSYEQYF. CDR3 DNA: TGTGCCAGCAGAATCGACTCGGCAGGGGGCTCCTACGAGCAGTACTTC.

The chain links TRBV28 to TRBJ1-2; 9 nucleotides agree with TRBD1. The trim removed 5 bases at V and 11 bases at J, leaving 9 bases unmatched. The CDR3 runs to 13 residues. Germline CDR1 is MDHEN and CDR2 is SYDVKM. The CDR3 reads CASSDTGGAGYTF. The CDR3 DNA is TGTGCCAGCAGTGATACAGGGGGCGCAGGGTACACCTTC.

The CDR3 DNA is TGTGCCAGCAGCCCATACCGGGGGTATGGAAACACCATATATTTT. Translated, it gives CASSPYRGYGNTIYF. This sequence joins TRBV11-2 and TRBJ1-3; TRBD1 might be the D (5 bases). The V end lost 5 bases, the J end lost 3 bases, and 14 bases lay between the germline ends. CDR1 SGHAT and CDR2 FQNNGV come from the germline V gene. CDR3 length: 15 residues.

This chain links TRBV6-4 with TRBJ2-3; TRBD2 matches at 11 bases. Germline V gene lookup returns CDR1 MRHNA and CDR2 SNTAGT. The CDR3 has 15 amino acids. J gave up 1 base and V 6 bases, and 3 bases lay outside the gene matches. CDR3 nucleotide sequence: TGTGCCAGCAGCCTGACTAGCGGGGGCACAGATACGCAGTATTTT. Residues: CASSLTSGGTDTQYF.

The chain recombines TRBV25-1 with TRBJ2-2; TRBD2 is a possible D gene (5 bases). V lost 6 bases, J lost 4 bases, and 12 bases lay in between. This CDR3 has 14 residues. CDR1 and CDR2 (germline): MGHDK, SYGVNS. The CDR3 DNA reads as TGTGCCAGCAGGCTCTCAGGACTCACCGGGGAGCTGTTTTTT. Translating it yields CASRLSGLTGELFF. The full variable domain, rest sourced from reference TRBV25-1 and TRBJ2-2, is EADIYQTPRYLVIGTGKKITLECSQTMGHDKMYWYQQDPGMELHLIHYSYGVNSTEKGDLSSESTVSRIRTEHFPLTLESARPSHTSQYLCASRLSGLTGELFFGEGSRLTVL.

The V call is TRBV6-4, the J call TRBJ2-6; D is perhaps TRBD1 (5 bases). Trimming took 0 bases from V and 1 from J, leaving 7 bases between them. The germline V gene has CDR1 MRHNA and CDR2 SNTAGT. This CDR3 is built from 16 residues. For the CDR3, the DNA is TGTGCCAGCAGTGACTCGAAGGGGTCTGGGGCCAACGTCCTGACTTTC. Translated: CASSDSKGSGANVLTF.

This clone appeared a single time. V gene TRBV9 combines with J gene TRBJ2-7; no firm D call. The CDR3 loop spans 16 amino acids. V shed 0 bases and J shed 6 bases, with 19 bases lying between them. Germline V gene sequence: CDR1 SGDLS, CDR2 YYNGEE. This CDR3 is CASSVVGEGKVAEQYF. The CDR3 nucleotides read TGTGCCAGCAGCGTAGTAGGTGAAGGAAAGGTTGCCGAGCAGTACTTC.

This clone turned up a few times. V is TRBV5-1 and J is TRBJ2-5; D is possibly TRBD2 (6 bases). This CDR3 spans 15 amino acids. V lost 3 bases to trimming and J lost 4 bases, with 16 bases between them. Germline loops: CDR1 SGHRS, CDR2 YFSETQ. CDR3: CASSWAGSRGETQYF. The CDR3 region has the DNA TGCGCCAGCAGCTGGGCGGGATCCCGAGGAGAGACCCAGTACTTC. The full variable domain, rest sourced from reference TRBV5-1 and TRBJ2-5, is KAGVTQTPRYLIKTRGQQVTLSCSPISGHRSVSWYQQTPGQGLQFLFEYFSETQRNKGNFPGRFSGRQFSNSRSEMNVSTLELGDSALYLCASSWAGSRGETQYFGPGTRLLVL.

The chain recombines TRBV30 with TRBJ1-5, with D uncertain. Germline-derived CDR1 and CDR2 are GTSNPN and SVGIG (reference sequence). The CDR3 is made up of 13 amino acids. With 0 bases removed from V and 3 bases from J, the gap between germline ends came to 6 bases. DNA for the CDR3: TGTGCCTGGAGTGTATCGGCCAATCAGCCCCAGCATTTT. It yields the protein CAWSVSANQPQHF.

The chain carries TRBV25-1 and TRBJ1-3, with a tentative D call TRBD1 (6 bases). CDR3 length: 16 residues. Germline V gene data show CDR1 as MGHDK and CDR2 as SYGVNS. Trimming left V 2 bases short and J 0 bases short, with 11 bases between. This CDR3 is CASSETDRYSGNTIYF. The CDR3, as DNA: TGTGCCAGCAGTGAAACTGACAGGTACTCTGGAAACACCATATATTTT.

This chain links TRBV18 with TRBJ1-4; 12 bases match TRBD1. The length of the CDR3 is 16 residues. The J segment lost 7 bases and the V segment lost 0 bases, leaving 3 bases of the junction unmatched. Germline CDR1 and CDR2: KGHSH and LQKENI. The CDR3 is CASSPPKGQGAEKLFF. The CDR3 bases are TGTGCCAGCTCACCACCGAAGGGACAGGGGGCTGAAAAACTGTTTTTT.

This clone was found once. V usage is TRBV6-5 and J usage is TRBJ2-5, with D unclear. Germline V gene sequence: CDR1 MNHEY, CDR2 SVGAGI. The length of the CDR3 is 12 residues. V was trimmed by 6 bases and J by 7 bases, leaving 12 bases between them. The CDR3 DNA reads as TGTGCCAGCAGCCCACTCGACACGACCCAGTACTTC. Amino acid sequence: CASSPLDTTQYF.

J is TRBJ2-2 and V is TRBV30; D is undetermined. CDR3 size: 15 residues. Germline-derived CDR1 and CDR2 are GTSNPN and SVGIG (reference sequence). V lost 0 bases, J lost 1 base, and 9 bases lay in between. The CDR3 region is CAWSVWLGNTGELFF. The DNA of the CDR3 is TGTGCCTGGAGTGTCTGGTTGGGGAACACCGGGGAGCTGTTTTTT.

The chain carries TRBV21-1 and TRBJ1-1. TRBV21-1 is given as a pseudogene. This CDR3 has 12 amino acids. The CDR3 DNA follows: TGTGCCAGCAGCAAAGCGCCCCGGGGGGCTTTCTTT. Residues: CASSKAPRGAFF.

V is TRBV5-5 and J is TRBJ2-3; D is ambiguous. The CDR3 loop spans 16 amino acids. V was cut by 0 bases and J by 4 bases, with 15 bases left in between. Germline V lookup: CDR1 SGHKS, CDR2 YYEKEE (reference sequence). CDR3 sequence: CASSLGGRALADTQYF. The CDR3 bases are TGTGCCAGCAGCTTGGGGGGTCGGGCGCTCGCAGATACGCAGTATTTT.

The chain links TRBV11-2 to TRBJ2-5; maybe TRBD1 (5 bases). Germline CDR1 and CDR2: SGHAT and FQNNGV. The CDR3 is 12 residues long. V was clipped by 2 bases and J by 4 bases, with 5 bases between them. The CDR3 DNA reads as TGTGCCAGCAGCTTACAGGGAGAGACCCAGTACTTC. Amino acid sequence: CASSLQGETQYF.

The chain combines TRBV6-4 with TRBJ2-5, with 7 bases matching TRBD2. The CDR3 covers 15 residues. The germline V gene encodes CDR1 MRHNA and CDR2 SNTAGT. V shed 0 bases and J 2 bases; nucleotides not matched to a gene: 3. DNA of the CDR3: TGTGCCAGCAGTGACTCTTTCGGGGGGCAAGAGACCCAGTACTTC. It is translated as CASSDSFGGQETQYF.

This clone appeared a few times. This sequence joins TRBV7-2 and TRBJ2-1, with 10 bases aligning to TRBD2. The germline V gene has CDR1 SGHTA and CDR2 FQGNSA. Trimming cost V 3 bases and J 10 bases; bases outside gene matches: 9. The CDR3 is made up of 15 amino acids. DNA for the CDR3: TGTGCCAGCAGCTTTTTATTAGGAGCGGGAGGGGAGCAGTTCTTC. It codes for CASSFLLGAGGEQFF.

This clone occurred a few times. The gene calls are TRBV7-8 and TRBJ2-3, with D uncertain. Trimming cost V 5 bases and J 6 bases, with 15 bases left between them. Germline loops: CDR1 SGHVS, CDR2 FQNEAQ. CDR3 size: 14 residues. The CDR3 is CASSELSDADTQYF. CDR3 DNA: TGTGCCAGCAGCGAACTATCCGACGCGGATACGCAGTATTTT.

The CDR3 coding sequence is TGTGCCAGCAGTGAAGCATATCTCCAGCATTTT. Translation: CASSEAYLQHF. The chain recombines TRBV6-5 with TRBJ1-5, with D unresolved. Germline CDR1 MNHEY, CDR2 SVGAGI. V lost 5 bases and J 12 bases, leaving 11 bases between the germline ends. The CDR3 loop spans 11 amino acids.

CDR3 bases: TGCGCCAGCAGCTTGGGAGGGGTATCTGGGGCCAACGTCCTGACTTTC. This sequence encodes CASSLGGVSGANVLTF. V usage is TRBV5-1 and J usage is TRBJ2-6; D is possibly TRBD1 or TRBD2 (5 bases each). Trimming cost V 0 bases and J 1 base, with 8 bases left between them. Germline-derived CDR1 and CDR2 are SGHRS and YFSETQ. CDR3 length equals 16 residues.

This clone is medium-sized. J is TRBJ2-7 and V is TRBV14; D remains unclear. The V end lost 3 bases, the J end lost 3 bases, and 15 bases lay between the germline ends. Germline V gene lookup returns CDR1 SGHDN and CDR2 FVKESK. The length of the CDR3 is 15 residues. The CDR3 region is CASSQDRYTFYEQYF. The DNA for the CDR3 is TGTGCCAGCAGCCAGGACCGTTACACCTTCTACGAGCAGTACTTC.

V is TRBV6-5 and J is TRBJ2-2; D call uncertain. The V gene lost 2 bases and the J gene lost 6 bases, with 7 bases spanning the gap. The CDR3 extends over 13 amino acids. Germline values: CDR1 MNHEY, CDR2 SVGAGI. The DNA for the CDR3 is TGTGCCAGCAGTTACGTCGGAGCCGGGGAGCTGTTTTTT. It yields the protein CASSYVGAGELFF.

The J gene is TRBJ2-2, the V gene TRBV6-1; the match to TRBD1 covers 7 bases. The CDR3 runs to 15 residues. Germline loops: CDR1 MNHNS, CDR2 SASEGT. The V gene end was trimmed by 1 base and the J gene end by 3 bases; junction bases not matched to a gene: 2. The CDR3 is CASSEGQGDTGELFF. CDR3 nucleotide sequence: TGTGCCAGCAGTGAAGGACAGGGAGACACCGGGGAGCTGTTTTTT.

This clone has a handful of counts. The chain joins TRBV29-1 to TRBJ2-1; 8 nucleotides align to TRBD2. The germline V gene has CDR1 SQVTM and CDR2 ANQGSEA. The CDR3 is 14 residues long. The J segment lost 9 bases and the V segment lost 7 bases, leaving 14 bases of the junction unmatched. CDR3 sequence: CSGGGLAGPSEQFF. The CDR3 DNA is TGCAGCGGCGGAGGACTAGCCGGACCGTCTGAGCAGTTCTTC.

The chain carries TRBV5-5 and TRBJ2-5; tentatively, D is TRBD1 or TRBD2 (6 bases each). From germline, CDR1 is SGHKS and CDR2 YYEKEE (reference sequence). Trimming stripped 1 base from V and 5 bases from J, with 15 bases between. This CDR3 is built from 15 residues. The CDR3 DNA sequence: TGTGCCAGCAGCTTGTCAAGAGGGGGGAGGGAGACCCAGTACTTC. This sequence encodes CASSLSRGGRETQYF.

The rearrangement links TRBV7-2 to TRBJ2-3; 10 bases map to TRBD2. The CDR3 sequence is 16 residues long. Germline CDR1 SGHTA, CDR2 FQGNSA. The ends lost 5 bases at V and 4 bases at J; junction bases unmatched: 9. The CDR3 DNA follows: TGTGCCAGCAGCCAAGAAATAGCGGGAGGCCCAGATACGCAGTATTTT. Its protein product is CASSQEIAGGPDTQYF.